Listed below are T cell receptor beta chains from one sample, sequenced in a study of shared clonotypes between healthy human individuals. Produced via immunoSEQ multiplex PCR; TCRdb's table is partial and in-frame only. The table records more than 2 million clones, about 93% of them present only once. The sample was naive CD8+ T cells from PBMCs. These receptors originate from a man aged 18 to 30 in good health. Some clones in this sample may be carry-over from other donors' samples. The CDR3 runs from the conserved cysteine through the conserved F or W. The D gene is left open where the match is weak. Not all rows give a size; the values are once, few, many and, for expanded clones, a class.

J gene | V gene | D gene | clone size | CDR3 length | CDR3 DNA | CDR3 protein
TRBJ2-5 | TRBV9 | TRBD2 | - | 16 | TGTGCCAGCACCCCCGGGAGGAGCACGTACCAAGAGACCCAGTACTTC | CASTPGRSTYQETQYF
TRBJ2-1 | TRBV29-1 | - | - | 16 | TGCAGCGCCCTGGTGGGGACTTCGAACTCCTACAATGAGCAGTTCTTC | CSALVGTSNSYNEQFF
TRBJ2-2 | TRBV27 | - | - | 16 | TGTGCCAGCAGTCGAAGTTACGGGGAAGACACCGGGGAGCTGTTTTTT | CASSRSYGEDTGELFF
TRBJ2-7 | TRBV5-1 | TRBD2 | - | 14 | TGCGCCAGCAGCTTAGCGGGACCCTCCTACGAGCAGTACTTC | CASSLAGPSYEQYF
TRBJ1-4 | TRBV30 | - | - | 14 | TGTGCCTGGGCGGTTACGGGCGGGAATGAAAAACTGTTTTTT | CAWAVTGGNEKLFF
TRBJ1-2 | TRBV9 | - | - | 15 | TGTGCCAGCAGCGTAGGAGGGTCCATTAACTATGGCTACACCTTC | CASSVGGSINYGYTF
TRBJ2-7 | TRBV15 | - | - | 15 | TGTGCCACCAGCAGAGGGGCAGGGGCCGACTACGAGCAGTACTTC | CATSRGAGADYEQYF
TRBJ2-5 | TRBV27 | TRBD2 | - | 15 | TGTGCCAGCAGACCGGGACTAGCGGTCCAAGAGACCCAGTACTTC | CASRPGLAVQETQYF
TRBJ2-1 | TRBV4-1 | TRBD2 | - | 17 | TGCGCCAGCAGCCAGTGGGAGGGTGTTAGCGGGAGAAATGAGCAGTTCTTC | CASSQWEGVSGRNEQFF
TRBJ1-2 | TRBV28 | TRBD1 | - | 16 | TGTGCCAGCAGTTCCCTAGACAGGGCCCTACCCTATGGCTACACCTTC | CASSSLDRALPYGYTF
TRBJ2-7 | TRBV6-1 | - | - | 14 | TGTGCCAGCAGTCCTTGGGACGCCGGCTACGAGCAGTACTTC | CASSPWDAGYEQYF
TRBJ1-1 | TRBV13 | - | few | 13 | TGTGCCAGCAGGCCCCAGGGACCCACTGAAGCTTTCTTT | CASRPQGPTEAFF
TRBJ2-1 | TRBV27 | TRBD2 | - | 17 | TGTGCCAGCAGTACCCGGACTAGCGGGACCCTTTACAATGAGCAGTTCTTC | CASSTRTSGTLYNEQFF
TRBJ2-1 | TRBV7-9 | - | - | 15 | TGTGCCAGCAGTTTTACACGGGGGTCCTACAATGAGCAGTTCTTC | CASSFTRGSYNEQFF
TRBJ2-1 | TRBV7-8 | - | - | 15 | TGTGCCAGCAGCTCTAAGCGGAGCTCCTACAATGAGCAGTTCTTC | CASSSKRSSYNEQFF
TRBJ1-1 | TRBV13 | - | - | 13 | TGTGCCAGCAGCCACCGGGAGAACACTGAAGCTTTCTTT | CASSHRENTEAFF
TRBJ2-2 | TRBV11-2 | - | - | 17 | TGTGCCAGCAGCTTAGTCAGGGCAGGCGTAGACACCGGGGAGCTGTTTTTT | CASSLVRAGVDTGELFF
TRBJ2-5 | TRBV9 | TRBD2 | - | 16 | TGTGCCAGCAGCCTCCGGACTAGCGGCGTTGGGGAGACCCAGTACTTC | CASSLRTSGVGETQYF
TRBJ1-5 | TRBV5-8 | - | - | 15 | TGTGCCAGCAGCCCTGACGGATATAGCAATCAGCCCCAGCATTTT | CASSPDGYSNQPQHF
TRBJ1-4 | TRBV10-3 | TRBD1 | - | 15 | TGTGCCACAAAACTTCAGGGGGGAGCTAATGAAAAACTGTTTTTT | CATKLQGGANEKLFF
TRBJ2-5 | TRBV14 | - | - | 15 | TGTGCCAGCACCCCATTAGGAGGGTCGCAAGAGACCCAGTACTTC | CASTPLGGSQETQYF
TRBJ2-7 | TRBV4-3 | - | - | 14 | TGCGCCAGCAGCCAAGACTGGGCCCCTAACGAGCAGTACTTC | CASSQDWAPNEQYF
TRBJ1-5 | TRBV6-6 | TRBD1 | few | 15 | TGTGCCAGCAGAGCACACAGGGGGATCAATCAGCCCCAGCATTTT | CASRAHRGINQPQHF
TRBJ2-5 | TRBV19 | TRBD2 | - | 15 | TGTGCCAGTAGGGGGACTAGCGGAGGTGGGGAGACCCAGTACTTC | CASRGTSGGGETQYF
TRBJ2-3 | TRBV21-1 | - | - | 14 | TGTGCCAGCAGCAAAGTGGGCCCCCGAGATACGCAGTATTTT | CASSKVGPRDTQYF
TRBJ2-1 | TRBV27 | - | - | 11 | TGTGCCAGCAGTTTAGGTACTGAGCAGTTCTTC | CASSLGTEQFF
TRBJ1-2 | TRBV7-9 | - | - | 15 | TGTGCCAGCAGCTTAGCTTTCGGGGCAAGCTATGGCTACACCTTC | CASSLAFGASYGYTF
TRBJ1-2 | TRBV5-4 | TRBD1 | - | 15 | TGTGCCAGCAGCTTGTCTGACAGGGGAAGTTGGGGCTACACCTTC | CASSLSDRGSWGYTF
TRBJ1-6 | TRBV2 | - | once | 14 | TGTGCCAGCAGTGAACGGATACATAATTCACCCCTCCACTTT | CASSERIHNSPLHF
TRBJ1-5 | TRBV28 | - | - | 17 | TGTGCCAGCAGTTTATATGCGGGGTCCGGTGGCAATCAGCCCCAGCATTTT | CASSLYAGSGGNQPQHF
TRBJ2-5 | TRBV12-5 | - | - | 14 | TGTGCTAGTGGCACCTCTGGGACCTGGGAGACCCAGTACTTC | CASGTSGTWETQYF
TRBJ2-2 | TRBV30 | - | - | 14 | TGTGCCTGGAAGCGTATTACGAACACCGGGGAGCTGTTTTTT | CAWKRITNTGELFF
TRBJ2-7 | TRBV7-9 | - | - | 14 | TGTGCCAGCAGCTTGCTCTCCCATAAGGACGAGCAGTACTTC | CASSLLSHKDEQYF
TRBJ2-5 | TRBV6-4 | - | - | 13 | TGTGCCAGCAGCCGTACTAGCAGTGAGACCCAGTACTTC | CASSRTSSETQYF
TRBJ1-2 | TRBV27 | - | - | 13 | TGTGCCAGCAGTTTTATACAGGGCTATGGCTACACCTTC | CASSFIQGYGYTF
TRBJ2-1 | TRBV7-9 | - | - | 15 | TGTGCCAGCAGCTTAGCATCCGGGGTGGACAATGAGCAGTTCTTC | CASSLASGVDNEQFF
TRBJ1-1 | TRBV14 | - | - | 15 | TGTGCCAGCAGCCACTTACGGGGGGAATTCACTGAAGCTTTCTTT | CASSHLRGEFTEAFF
TRBJ1-5 | TRBV28 | - | few | 14 | TGTGCCAGCAGACTCCGGGTCCCCAATCAGCCCCAGCATTTT | CASRLRVPNQPQHF
TRBJ2-7 | TRBV28 | TRBD2 | once | 14 | TGTGCCAGCAGCTTAGCGGGAGGGCTGGACGAGCAGTACTTC | CASSLAGGLDEQYF
TRBJ2-2 | TRBV11-2 | - | - | 14 | TGTGCCAGCAGCTTAGGGAGGAACACCGGGGAGCTGTTTTTT | CASSLGRNTGELFF
TRBJ2-7 | TRBV27 | - | once | 13 | TGTGCCAGCAGAGTAGGGGGCTCCTACGAGCAGTACTTC | CASRVGGSYEQYF
TRBJ2-2 | TRBV19 | TRBD1 | - | 16 | TGTGCCAGTAGTACAACCGGGACAGTCCTTCCCGGGGAGCTGTTTTTT | CASSTTGTVLPGELFF
TRBJ1-2 | TRBV10-1 | - | - | 16 | TGCGCCAGCAGTGAGTCTGGCAGAGTTAGCATCTATGGCTACACCTTC | CASSESGRVSIYGYTF
TRBJ1-1 | TRBV6-6 | - | - | 14 | TGTGCCAGCAGTTACTGGCCAGGGCAAGGTGAAGCTTTCTTT | CASSYWPGQGEAFF
TRBJ2-3 | TRBV27 | TRBD2 | - | 15 | TGTGCCAGTTCCTCACTAGCGGGAGCAACAGATACGCAGTATTTT | CASSSLAGATDTQYF
TRBJ2-1 | TRBV29-1 | TRBD1 | - | 11 | TGCAGCGTTAGGCGGACAGGTGAGCAGTTCTTC | CSVRRTGEQFF
TRBJ1-2 | TRBV19 | - | - | 17 | TGTGCCAGTAGTATAGATTCAGCTTCGACATTGAAGGGTGGCTACACCTTC | CASSIDSASTLKGGYTF
TRBJ2-5 | TRBV2 | TRBD1 | - | 13 | TGTGCCACCGGGGGGACAGGGTGGGAGACCCAGTACTTC | CATGGTGWETQYF